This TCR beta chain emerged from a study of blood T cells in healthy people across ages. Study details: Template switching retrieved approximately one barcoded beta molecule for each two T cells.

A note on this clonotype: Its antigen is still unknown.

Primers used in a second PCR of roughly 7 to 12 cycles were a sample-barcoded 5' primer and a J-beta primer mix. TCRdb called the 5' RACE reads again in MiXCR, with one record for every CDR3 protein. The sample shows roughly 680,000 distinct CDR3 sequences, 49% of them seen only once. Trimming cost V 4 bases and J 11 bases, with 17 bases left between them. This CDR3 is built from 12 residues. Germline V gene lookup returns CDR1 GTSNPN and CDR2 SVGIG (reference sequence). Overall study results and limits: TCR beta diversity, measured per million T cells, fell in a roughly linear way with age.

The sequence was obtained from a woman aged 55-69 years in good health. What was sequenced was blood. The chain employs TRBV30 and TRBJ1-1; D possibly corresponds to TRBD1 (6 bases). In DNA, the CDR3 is TGTGCCTGGATCAATTACAAAGGGGGGGCTTTCTTT. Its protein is CAWINYKGGAFF.